The next 4 T cell receptor beta chains were all read from a single sample in a study of blood T cell repertoires in COVID-19 (dated by TCRdb to the early 2020s). The method behind the library was the immunoSEQ multiplex PCR assay. TCRdb mirrors the immuneACCESS table, restricted to in-frame sequences. Some clones are absent from its copies; in checked studies, under half trace to an unresolved V gene, and the reason for the others is unknown. This sample gives around 69,000 clones in total; roughly 80% of them show up just once. Of the sample, approximately 1.9% falls within the top ten clones. Material for sequencing was peripheral blood. The receptors come from a woman aged 60-70 years with acute or convalescent COVID-19.

This chain connects TRBV4-2 to TRBJ1-1, with D hard to call. With 1 base removed from V and 4 bases from J, the gap between germline ends came to 13 bases. Germline values: CDR1 LGHNA, CDR2 YNFKEQ. CDR3 size: 15 residues. The CDR3 here is CASSQGSAAGTEAFF. DNA of the CDR3: TGTGCCAGCAGCCAAGGGTCGGCGGCGGGCACTGAAGCTTTCTTT.

The V call is TRBV28, the J call TRBJ2-2, with 8 bases lining up with TRBD1. The CDR3 has 16 amino acids. Germline V gene sequence: CDR1 MDHEN, CDR2 SYDVKM. J was trimmed by 1 base and V by 5 bases; bases with no gene match: 6. CDR3 nucleotide sequence: TGTGCCAGCAGTAATAACAGGGGGGTGAACACCGGGGAGCTGTTTTTT. Translated, it gives CASSNNRGVNTGELFF.

This clone was detected only once. The gene calls are TRBV28 and TRBJ1-5; tentatively, D is TRBD1 (6 bases). The germline V gene has CDR1 MDHEN and CDR2 SYDVKM. V lost 7 bases to trimming and J lost 2 bases, with 15 bases between them. The CDR3 runs to 15 residues. This CDR3 reads CASTLAGAGNQPQHF. The CDR3 DNA sequence: TGTGCCAGCACCCTGGCAGGGGCCGGCAATCAGCCCCAGCATTTT.

In DNA form, the CDR3 reads TGTGCCTGGAACAAAGGACAGAGAGTGAACACTGAAGCTTTCTTT. Protein product: CAWNKGQRVNTEAFF. This sequence joins TRBV30 and TRBJ1-1; tentatively, D is TRBD1 (6 bases). Trimming took 4 bases from V and 0 from J, leaving 15 bases between them. Germline V gene lookup returns CDR1 GTSNPN and CDR2 SVGIG (reference sequence). CDR3 length: 15 amino acids.